These 31 T cell receptor beta chains came from one sample sequenced in a study. TCRdb re-analysed the RT-PCR reads in MiXCR, keeping a single row per CDR3 protein. Among approximately 720,000 distinct CDR3 sequences listed, approximately 15% were seen once. Sequencing was done on a sample of memory CD4+ T cells from blood. Receptors originate from a female donor in good health, serving as a healthy control.

The table lists this clonotype with many counts. V and J are TRBV29-1 and TRBJ2-3, with TRBD2 matching over 9 bases. The CDR3 sequence is 14 residues long. The junction had 8 bases not matched to a gene; V was cut back by 6 bases and J by 4 bases. The germline gives CDR1 SQVTM, CDR2 ANQGSEA. The CDR3 region has the DNA TGCAGCGTAATAGCGGGAGTAAACCCAGATACGCAGTATTTT. Translation: CSVIAGVNPDTQYF.

This chain connects TRBV12-3 or TRBV12-4 to TRBJ2-1; a weak D match, TRBD2 (6 bases). Trimming took off 5 bases at V and 7 bases at J, with 15 bases between the two ends. The CDR3 has 14 amino acids. In nucleotides, the CDR3 is TGTGCCAGCAGTCCGGGACTGGGTTGGAATGAGCAGTTCTTC. This translates into CASSPGLGWNEQFF.

This clonotype was observed a single time. This chain joins TRBV18 and TRBJ2-7; D is perhaps TRBD2 (5 bases). The CDR3 contains 14 residues. The V gene lost 6 bases and the J gene lost 3 bases, with 15 bases spanning the gap. The germline V gene has CDR1 KGHSH and CDR2 LQKENI. DNA of the CDR3: TGTGCCAGCTCTCCAAGATCCCGGGACTACGAGCAGTACTTC. It encodes CASSPRSRDYEQYF.

This clonotype occurred a few times. V gene TRBV5-1 combines with J gene TRBJ2-3; 7 bases agree with TRBD2. Germline V gene lookup returns CDR1 SGHRS and CDR2 YFSETQ. The length of the CDR3 is 13 residues. The J segment lost 2 bases and the V segment lost 5 bases, leaving 2 bases of the junction unmatched. The CDR3 sequence is CASRAGFTDTQYF. The CDR3 nucleotides read TGCGCCAGCAGAGCGGGATTCACAGATACGCAGTATTTT.

Comments on this clonotype: A much larger clone differs from this one at a single base, so this may be a read error. The rearrangement joins TRBV10-3 to TRBJ1-5; weak D call: TRBD1 (5 bases). CDR1 is ENHRY, CDR2 SYGVKD, per germline. This CDR3 has 14 amino acids. CDR3: CGISEGREHQPQHF. CDR3 coding DNA: TGTGGCATCAGTGAGGGCAGGGAGCATCAGCCCCAGCATTTT.

This clonotype was observed at least ten times. The rearrangement links TRBV30 to TRBJ1-1; TRBD1 matches at 9 bases. CDR1 is GTSNPN, CDR2 SVGIG, per germline (reference sequence). The CDR3 is 13 amino acids. The trim removed 0 bases at V and 7 bases at J, leaving 3 bases unmatched. CDR3 DNA: TGTGCCTGGAGTGTACAGGGGGCGGGTGAAGCTTTCTTT. This encodes CAWSVQGAGEAFF.

This clonotype was recorded a few times. J is TRBJ2-3 and V is TRBV28; D is unclear. The CDR3 is 12 amino acids. The germline CDR1 and CDR2 sequences are MDHEN and SYDVKM. V gave up 5 bases and J gave up 11 bases, with 14 bases separating them. The CDR3 DNA is TGTGCCAGCAGTCCTCCGGGCCCCGAGCAGTATTTT. Its translation: CASSPPGPEQYF.

This clonotype was seen only a few times. The rearrangement joins TRBV24-1 to TRBJ2-3; 7 nucleotides match TRBD2. The CDR3 length is 15 residues. Germline CDR1 reads KGHDR; CDR2 reads SFDVKD. V lost 1 base, J lost 4 bases, and 4 bases stayed unmatched. The CDR3 loop reads CATSDLREGADTQYF. CDR3 nucleotides: TGTGCCACCAGTGATTTAAGGGAGGGCGCAGATACGCAGTATTTT.

This clonotype was found a few times. The chain combines TRBV5-1 with TRBJ1-6; TRBD1 agrees at 8 bases. In germline, CDR1 is SGHRS, CDR2 YFSETQ. The CDR3 extends over 15 amino acids. V lost 4 bases to trimming and J lost 8 bases; unmatched junction nucleotides: 8. This CDR3 reads CASSLWTGRDSPLHF. The CDR3 DNA reads as TGCGCCAGCAGCCTCTGGACAGGGAGAGATTCACCCCTCCACTTT.

V gene TRBV5-1 combines with J gene TRBJ2-5; the match to TRBD1 covers 11 bases. V trimming: 6 bases; J trimming: 5 bases; junction bases outside the gene matches: 9. CDR3 length equals 15 residues. Germline values: CDR1 SGHRS, CDR2 YFSETQ. CDR3 residues: CASTLQRDRGETQYF. CDR3 DNA: TGCGCCAGCACCCTCCAACGGGACAGGGGGGAGACCCAGTACTTC.

V usage is TRBV11-2 and J usage is TRBJ1-3, with a possible D match to TRBD1 (5 bases). Deletions cut 0 bases from V and 8 bases from J, with 17 bases between. CDR1 SGHAT and CDR2 FQNNGV come from the germline V gene. This CDR3 has 16 amino acids. The CDR3 sequence: CASSLEGQNRRDTIYF. The CDR3 DNA follows: TGTGCCAGCAGCTTAGAGGGGCAAAATCGGCGGGACACCATATATTTT.

This clonotype was found many times. The V gene is TRBV24-1, the J gene TRBJ2-2; D is undetermined. This CDR3 comprises 13 residues. Germline CDR1 is KGHDR and CDR2 is SFDVKD. V was shortened by 3 bases and J by 5 bases, with 6 bases between the two germline ends. The CDR3 nucleotides are TGTGCCACCAGTGATGACGAAACCGGGGAGCTGTTTTTT. Protein: CATSDDETGELFF.

This clonotype was seen ten or more times. The chain combines TRBV27 with TRBJ2-5, with D tentatively TRBD1 or TRBD2 (6 bases each). The CDR3 is 17 residues long. V dropped 4 bases and J dropped 2 bases, with 20 bases sitting between them. The germline gives CDR1 MNHEY, CDR2 SMNVEV (reference sequence). CDR3 sequence reads: CASSSLPTGAGQETQYF. The CDR3, as DNA: TGTGCCAGCAGTTCCCTTCCCACGGGGGCCGGACAAGAGACCCAGTACTTC.

This clonotype was detected a few times. The chain joins TRBV12-3 or TRBV12-4 to TRBJ2-5; D possibly matches TRBD1 or TRBD2 (6 bases each). The CDR3 extends over 14 amino acids. V was cut by 5 bases and J by 7 bases, with 17 bases left in between. CDR3 nucleotides: TGTGCCAGCAGTACCGAGACTAGAGGGGGGACCCAGTACTTC. Translating gives CASSTETRGGTQYF.

CDR3: CASSVLAATDTQYF. CDR3 DNA: TGTGCCAGCAGTGTACTAGCGGCTACAGATACGCAGTATTTT. The chain employs TRBV2 and TRBJ2-3, with 8 bases that match TRBD2. Germline CDR1 reads SNHLY; CDR2 reads FYNNEI. With V trimmed by 4 bases and J by 3 bases, 3 bases remained unmatched. The CDR3 is 14 residues long.

This clonotype came up a few times. This chain links TRBV12-3 or TRBV12-4 with TRBJ2-7; no firm D call. CDR3 size: 12 residues. Trimming removed 5 bases at V and 0 bases at J, with 5 bases between. CDR3 loop: CASSPFSYEQYF. The CDR3 DNA is TGTGCCAGCAGTCCCTTCTCCTACGAGCAGTACTTC.

There are many counts of this clonotype. This sequence joins TRBV6-5 and TRBJ1-1, with D maybe TRBD1 (6 bases). CDR1 and CDR2 from the germline V gene are MNHEY and SVGAGI. The CDR3 has 14 residues. V was trimmed by 2 bases and J by 7 bases, leaving 14 bases between them. The CDR3 DNA follows: TGTGCCAGCAGTTACCGACCTCAGGGGTTTGAAGCTTTCTTT. Protein sequence: CASSYRPQGFEAFF.

The chain joins TRBV30 to TRBJ2-7, with 7 bases fitting TRBD2. The CDR3 extends over 11 amino acids. CDR1 GTSNPN and CDR2 SVGIG come from the germline V gene (reference sequence). V dropped 5 bases and J dropped 12; count of bases not matched to a gene: 10. CDR3 residues: CAWEAMAGVYF. The CDR3 DNA sequence: TGTGCCTGGGAAGCTATGGCGGGAGTGTACTTC. Variable domain in full (rest from reference TRBV30 and TRBJ2-7): SQTIHQWPATLVQPVGSPLSLECTVEGTSNPNLYWYRQAAGRGLQLLFYSVGIGQISSEVPQNLSASRPQDRQFILSSKKLLLSDSGFYLCAWEAMAGVYFGPGTRLTVT.

CDR3 loop: CASRRGYNSYEQYF. The CDR3, as DNA: TGTGCCAGCAGACGGGGCTACAACTCCTACGAGCAGTACTTC. The chain links TRBV2 to TRBJ2-7, with D perhaps TRBD1 or TRBD2 (5 bases each). CDR1 SNHLY and CDR2 FYNNEI come from the germline V gene. The CDR3 spans 14 residues. V lost 6 bases, J lost 0 bases, and 12 bases lay in between. Using reference TRBV2 and TRBJ2-7 for the parts outside the CDR3, the full variable domain is EPEVTQTPSHQVTQMGQEVILRCVPISNHLYFYWYRQILGQKVEFLVSFYNNEISEKSEIFDDQFSVERPDGSNFTLKIRSTKLEDSAMYFCASRRGYNSYEQYFGPGTRLTVT.

This clonotype appeared a few times. The rearrangement links TRBV7-9 to TRBJ2-1; 8 bases are shared with TRBD2. The trim removed 11 bases at V and 6 bases at J, leaving 12 bases unmatched. CDR3 length: 14 residues. Germline V CDR1 and CDR2: SEHNR, FQNEAQ (reference sequence). The chain's CDR3 is CAGRFGRALNEQFF. The CDR3 DNA reads as TGTGCCGGCCGGTTCGGGAGGGCCCTCAATGAGCAGTTCTTC.

This clonotype was found many times. The rearrangement uses TRBV29-1 and TRBJ2-5; perhaps D is TRBD1 or TRBD2 (6 bases each). Germline-derived CDR1 and CDR2 are SQVTM and ANQGSEA. Trimming left V 3 bases short and J 4 bases short, with 12 bases between. The CDR3 consists of 13 residues. The CDR3 spells CSVDEGGRETQYF. DNA for the CDR3: TGCAGCGTTGACGAGGGGGGCCGAGAGACCCAGTACTTC. Looking up the rest from reference TRBV29-1 and TRBJ2-5 gives the full variable domain: SAVISQKPSRDICQRGTSLTIQCQVDSQVTMMFWYRQQPGQSLTLIATANQGSEATYESGFVIDKFPISRPNLTFSTLTVSNMSPEDSSIYLCSVDEGGRETQYFGPGTRLLVL.

In this sample, this clonotype turned up many times. This chain joins TRBV3-1 and TRBJ2-7, with 8 bases that match TRBD1. The germline CDR1 and CDR2 sequences are LGHDT and YNNKEL (reference sequence). J lost 8 bases, V lost 5 bases, and 11 bases had no gene match. The CDR3 covers 14 residues. DNA for the CDR3: TGTGCCAGCAGCTCAAGACAGGGGATAGTGAAGCAGTACTTC. It translates to CASSSRQGIVKQYF.

The J gene is TRBJ1-1, the V gene TRBV18; no clear D gene. Trimming stripped 3 bases from V and 1 base from J, with 15 bases between. The CDR3 is made up of 16 amino acids. Germline loops: CDR1 KGHSH, CDR2 LQKENI. The CDR3 DNA reads as TGTGCCAGCTCACCGCCCGTGGGCGGGCAGAACACTGAAGCTTTCTTT. Amino acid sequence: CASSPPVGGQNTEAFF.

This clonotype was detected only a few times. The chain couples TRBV7-9 to TRBJ1-4; 10 bases agree with TRBD1. V trimming: 6 bases; J trimming: 6 bases; junction bases outside the gene matches: 4. There are 14 residues in the CDR3. Germline-derived CDR1 and CDR2 are SEHNR and FQNEAQ (reference sequence). The CDR3 DNA follows: TGTGCCAGCAGTCCGACAGGGGGCTATGAAAAACTGTTTTTT. Translating gives CASSPTGGYEKLFF.

This clonotype occurred a few times. The gene calls are TRBV27 and TRBJ1-3, with D unclear. This CDR3 has 16 residues. V was shortened by 4 bases and J by 0 bases, with 13 bases between the two germline ends. Germline lookup yields CDR1 MNHEY and CDR2 SMNVEV (reference sequence). The CDR3 nucleotides read TGTGCCAGCAGTTCGACGGGGATTAGCTCTGGAAACACCATATATTTT. Protein sequence: CASSSTGISSGNTIYF.

This rearrangement joins TRBV29-1 to TRBJ2-5, with 14 bases aligning to TRBD2. This CDR3 has 18 residues. Germline assignment: CDR1 SQVTM and CDR2 ANQGSEA. The ends lost 5 bases at V and 3 bases at J; junction bases unmatched: 14. CDR3 sequence (DNA): TGCAGCGTTCCTCTTTGGGGACTAGCGGGAGCAAGGGAAGAGACCCAGTACTTC. This encodes CSVPLWGLAGAREETQYF.

This clonotype has only a few counts. The chain employs TRBV5-1 and TRBJ2-7, with D possibly matching TRBD1 (5 bases). V was trimmed by 5 bases and J by 0 bases, leaving 15 bases between them. Germline V gene lookup returns CDR1 SGHRS and CDR2 YFSETQ. This CDR3 has 15 residues. CDR3 amino acids: CASRIDSESSYEQYF. CDR3 nucleotide sequence: TGCGCCAGCAGAATAGACAGCGAGTCCTCCTACGAGCAGTACTTC.

The chain couples TRBV15 to TRBJ2-7; a possible D gene is TRBD2 (5 bases). CDR1 LNHNV and CDR2 YYDKDF come from the germline V gene (reference sequence). This CDR3 has 12 amino acids. Trimming shortened V by 4 bases and J by 7 bases, and 11 bases separated the two germline ends. The CDR3 loop is CATSTHRREQYF. CDR3 nucleotide sequence: TGTGCCACCAGCACCCACCGGAGGGAGCAGTACTTC.

In this sample, this clonotype turned up many times. The J gene is TRBJ2-7, the V gene TRBV7-2, with 9 bases that match TRBD1. V shed 4 bases and J 0 bases; nucleotides not matched to a gene: 19. The CDR3 is 20 amino acids. Germline CDR1 reads SGHTA; CDR2 reads FQGNSA. Here the CDR3 reads CASSSPPLGTGIPGSYEQYF. CDR3 bases: TGTGCCAGCAGCTCCCCCCCCCTCGGGACAGGGATTCCTGGCTCCTACGAGCAGTACTTC.

This clonotype was seen a handful of times. The rearrangement links TRBV25-1 to TRBJ1-2, with 7 positions matching TRBD1. V dropped 3 bases and J dropped 3; count of bases not matched to a gene: 4. Germline values: CDR1 MGHDK, CDR2 SYGVNS. The CDR3 sequence is 14 residues long. CDR3 bases: TGTGCCAGCAGTGACCCGGGACAGCACTATGGCTACACCTTC. Translated, it gives CASSDPGQHYGYTF.

The rearrangement links TRBV7-6 to TRBJ2-1, with TRBD2 identical over 8 bases. The V gene end was trimmed by 5 bases and the J gene end by 7 bases; junction bases not matched to a gene: 7. The CDR3 spans 14 residues. Germline V lookup: CDR1 SGHVS, CDR2 FNYEAQ. The CDR3: CASSTRGGQNEQFF. Here the CDR3 DNA reads TGTGCCAGCAGCACACGGGGGGGCCAGAATGAGCAGTTCTTC.